This T cell receptor beta chain was obtained from a study of T cells in Graves' hyperthyroidism and ophthalmopathy. V dropped 3 bases and J dropped 7; count of bases not matched to a gene: 13. This CDR3 has 16 amino acids. Diagnosis of hyperthyroidism was new in patients aged 18 to 65, and its duration was under 2 months. Study-wide points: In the analysis, a 13 V-J model separated ophthalmopathy from stable hyperthyroidism.

For this clonotype: The antigen is undetermined.

Using RNA transcripts as the source, TCR beta CDR3 regions were amplified. A set of HTBI primers served as the primers for a first-round RT-PCR of the TCR CDR3. A single record per CDR3 protein comes from TCRdb applying MiXCR to the multiplex PCR reads. The table shows about 420,000 distinct CDR3 sequences, with roughly 14% occurring only once. The sequenced sample consisted of blood. This chain links TRBV12-3 or TRBV12-4 with TRBJ2-5, with TRBD1 identical over 8 bases. The TCR originated in a woman aged 18-29 years with Graves' hyperthyroidism. As DNA, the CDR3 is TGTGCCAGCAGTTTTAACCCCAGGGGGCTCGGAGGGACCCAGTACTTC. Encoded protein: CASSFNPRGLGGTQYF.